This T cell receptor beta chain comes out of a study of control samples from healthy donors and cancer patients. Sequencing was performed with immunoSEQ multiplex PCR; in TCRdb, only in-frame clones are kept and a portion is missing. The data show about 94,000 clones, 90% seen once. CDR3 length: 13 amino acids. CDR1 and CDR2 from the germline V gene are LGHNT and FRNRAP. Trimming pared 1 base from V and 5 bases from J, leaving 5 bases between. The chain links TRBV12-5 to TRBJ2-2; D is undetermined. The sequence was collected from a woman between 18 and 30 years old in good health. The sequencing sample was made of blood. The CDR3 sequence is CASGLGGTGELFF. The CDR3 nucleotides read TGTGCTAGTGGTTTGGGTGGAACCGGGGAGCTGTTTTTT. The full variable domain, with the rest looked up from reference TRBV12-5 and TRBJ2-2, is DARVTQTPRHKVTEMGQEVTMRCQPILGHNTVFWYRQTMMQGLELLAYFRNRAPLDDSGMPKDRFSAEMPDATLATLKIQPSEPRDSAVYFCASGLGGTGELFFGEGSRLTVL.